The T cell receptor (beta chain) described here comes from a study of vaccination and CD4 T cells after COVID-19 (dated 2022 in TCRdb). Study-level background: Convalescent patients had a positive SARS-CoV-2 result on nasal swab PCR, and of these patients, several had mild disease and one had severe disease. The time from the second vaccine dose to post-vaccine blood sampling had a median of roughly 77 days and ranged from roughly 13 to 241 days. In under twelve COVID-19 convalescent patients and a handful of infection-naive healthy vaccine recipients, researchers compared the spike-specific CD4+ TCR repertoire from before mRNA vaccination with the repertoire from after. Each participant got two doses of either the Pfizer-BioNTech BNT162b2 vaccine (n=8) or the Moderna mRNA-1273 vaccine (n=2). Post-COVID blood samples were collected from convalescent patients a median of approximately 93 days after diagnosis, with a range of about 30 to 161 days. In the convalescent cohort there were six males and four females, among whom were two Hispanic individuals, seven Caucasians, two Asians and one multiracial person.

General study outcomes and caveats: Although the median number of SARS-CoV-2-reactive clonotypes went up from around 20 after infection to approximately 40 after vaccination, the increase was not significant. In convalescent patients, a median roughly 85% of post-vaccine SARS-CoV-2-reactive clones were detected only after vaccination, suggesting vaccine-specific priming. Of the vaccine-specific clones found in convalescent patients, nearly all (304 of 307) were mono-reactive for SARS-CoV-2 spike instead of being cross-reactive with common cold coronaviruses. Relatively few convalescent patients were included in the study, and early timepoints after natural infection were not analyzed.

The convalescent patients' positive SARS-CoV-2 PCR tests fell between March and December 2020, which was before the Alpha, Beta and Delta variants emerged in the United States. PBMCs were separated from whole blood using Ficoll-Paque Plus gradient centrifugation and then either used fresh or cryopreserved at -140C. This clonotype has only one observation. Its antigen is still unknown. No much larger clone is present one base from it, and per-base qualities are unavailable. A single read is weak support. V lost 1 base and J lost 4 bases; the stretch between them is 12 bases long. The CDR3 measures 15 amino acids from cysteine to phenylalanine. The kept DNA is CDR3 alone, 45 bases in frame from the first base. Libraries came from PCR. Sequencing used an Illumina iSeq 100. In the paper's pipeline: Non-productive sequences were filtered out, and CDR3s that did not start with C, did not end with F or W, or were shorter than 7 amino acids were discarded. Using R version 3.6.1, CDR3 homology was evaluated through Levenshtein distances (stringdist) along with unrooted phylogenetic trees (ape). TCRdb itself trimmed the public reads at Q25 with fastp, ran MiXCR and retained productive beta chains. Rows with a matching CDR3 protein are joined into one entry that keeps the most common DNA and genes. TCRdb assigned the V and J calls; the authors' analysis was not used. The sample table holds about 18,000 distinct CDR3 sequences, of which less than 65% were seen once. The ten largest clones represent 1.1% of the sample.

Recombination joined TRBV12-3 or TRBV12-4 with TRBJ2-3; possibly the D gene is TRBD1, per 5 matching bases. The specimen was CD4+ T cells from blood, collected after SARS-CoV-2 vaccination. The sequence derives from a human donor who had recovered from COVID-19. The CDR3 here reads CASSLGRRVADTQYF. The DNA sequence reads TGTGCCAGCAGTTTAGGGCGCAGGGTTGCAGATACGCAGTATTTT.